This is a list of T cell receptor beta chains from one sample in a study of T cells in Graves' hyperthyroidism and ophthalmopathy. From the multiplex PCR reads, TCRdb called clonotypes with MiXCR, one entry per CDR3 protein. The table includes about 260,000 distinct CDR3 sequences, about 25% detected once. Sequencing used blood. These receptors originate from a man aged 35 to 55 with Graves' hyperthyroidism that later progressed to Graves' ophthalmopathy. Both conserved end residues are part of each CDR3. Fields, in order: D gene, J gene, V gene, clone size, CDR3 protein, CDR3 DNA. A D gene is named only where the DNA matches it firmly. The size field is filled for only some rows; it gives once, few, many or a size class.

>TRBD2|TRBJ2-7|TRBV6-2/TRBV6-3|-
CASSIAGASYEQYF
TGTGCCAGCAGTATAGCGGGAGCCTCCTACGAGCAGTACTTC
>-|TRBJ2-2|TRBV4-2|many
CASSQVTTGELFF
TGTGCCAGCAGCCAAGTCACGACCGGGGAGCTGTTTTTT
>-|TRBJ1-5|TRBV7-8|many
CASSLYRNSNQPQHF
TGTGCCAGCAGCTTATACAGAAATAGCAATCAGCCCCAGCATTTT
>-|TRBJ1-1|TRBV29-1|-
CSVDVSTNTEAFF
TGCAGCGTTGATGTGTCGACAAACACTGAAGCTTTCTTT
>-|TRBJ2-2|TRBV9|many
CASSVASGAGELFF
TGTGCCAGCAGCGTAGCTTCGGGGGCCGGGGAGCTGTTTTTT
>TRBD2|TRBJ2-7|TRBV20-1|many
CSASLAVTYEQYF
TGCAGTGCTTCACTAGCGGTTACCTACGAGCAGTACTTC
>TRBD1|TRBJ2-7|TRBV11-2|many
CASSFWQGDLRGQYF
TGTGCCAGCAGCTTTTGGCAGGGGGATCTTCGCGGGCAGTACTTC
>TRBD2|TRBJ2-7|TRBV12-3/TRBV12-4|many
CASSYSGGGYEQYF
TGTGCCAGCAGTTACAGCGGGGGGGGATACGAGCAGTACTTC
>-|TRBJ1-5|TRBV12-3/TRBV12-4|many
CASSFKDLNQPQHF
TGTGCCAGCAGTTTCAAGGACTTAAATCAGCCCCAGCATTTT
>-|TRBJ2-5|TRBV2|many
CASSRLPRLSVETQYF
TGTGCCAGCAGTCGACTCCCCCGGCTAAGTGTGGAGACCCAGTACTTC
>-|TRBJ1-2|TRBV15|many
CATSMSGAPYGYTF
TGTGCCACCAGCATGTCAGGAGCCCCCTATGGCTACACCTTC
>-|TRBJ1-2|TRBV15|many
CATRTGGGLAGYTF
TGTGCCACCAGGACCGGTGGGGGATTGGCAGGCTACACCTTC
>-|TRBJ2-2|TRBV12-3/TRBV12-4|many
CASSLGQVLNTGELFF
TGTGCCAGCAGCCTGGGGCAGGTCCTGAACACCGGGGAGCTGTTTTTT
>-|TRBJ2-7|TRBV6-2/TRBV6-3|many
CASRPTGRYEQYF
TGTGCCAGCAGGCCGACAGGGAGGTACGAGCAGTACTTC
>-|TRBJ1-1|TRBV20-1|many
CSARVAEEAFF
TGCAGTGCTAGGGTAGCAGAAGAAGCTTTCTTT
>-|TRBJ2-7|TRBV28|-
CASSSGTDNEQYF
TGTGCCAGCAGTAGCGGGACAGATAACGAGCAGTACTTC
>TRBD2|TRBJ2-7|TRBV27|-
CASSFAGGLTAFQYF
TGTGCCAGCAGTTTTGCGGGAGGCCTTACGGCGTTTCAGTACTTC
>-|TRBJ2-4|TRBV6-2/TRBV6-3|many
CASGLAKNIQYF
TGTGCCAGCGGGTTAGCCAAAAACATTCAGTACTTC
>TRBD2|TRBJ2-2|TRBV30|many
CAWSKTSANTGELFF
TGTGCCTGGAGTAAGACTAGCGCGAACACCGGGGAGCTGTTTTTT
>TRBD2|TRBJ2-7|TRBV7-7|-
CASSLAAGGLNEQYF
TGTGCTAGCAGCTTAGCAGCGGGAGGACTGAACGAGCAGTACTTC
>-|TRBJ2-5|TRBV5-1|many
CASSLVPDQETQYF
TGCGCCAGCAGCTTGGTACCAGATCAAGAGACCCAGTACTTC
>-|TRBJ2-7|TRBV27|many
CASSFGHLAYEQYF
TGTGCCAGCAGTTTCGGGCATCTAGCCTACGAGCAGTACTTC
>-|TRBJ1-5|TRBV13|many
CASSWRGNQPQHF
TGTGCCAGCAGCTGGCGAGGAAATCAGCCCCAGCATTTT
>-|TRBJ2-5|TRBV6-1|-
CASIKRVAGIMKETQYF
TGTGCCAGCATAAAGAGGGTGGCAGGGATAATGAAAGAGACCCAGTACTTC
>-|TRBJ2-7|TRBV2|many
CASIGGRYEQYF
TGTGCCAGCATAGGGGGGCGGTACGAGCAGTACTTC
>TRBD1|TRBJ2-7|TRBV6-1|many
CASSETGTVDEQYF
TGTGCCAGCAGTGAAACAGGGACAGTCGACGAGCAGTACTTC
>-|TRBJ2-7|TRBV6-5|-
CASSYSGRGGKTYEQYF
TGTGCCAGCAGTTACAGCGGCCGAGGGGGGAAGACCTACGAGCAGTACTTC
>-|TRBJ1-5|TRBV12-3/TRBV12-4|many
CASSLRQGSQPQHF
TGTGCCAGCAGTTTAAGGCAGGGGAGTCAGCCCCAGCATTTT
>-|TRBJ2-2|TRBV24-1|many
CATSDLRPNTGELFF
TGTGCCACCAGTGATTTGAGACCAAACACCGGGGAGCTGTTTTTT
>-|TRBJ2-6|TRBV6-1|-
CASSEWASGANVLTF
TGTGCCAGCAGTGAATGGGCGAGCGGGGCCAACGTCCTGACTTTC
>-|TRBJ1-1|TRBV6-2/TRBV6-3|many
CASSSPTVHAEAFF
TGTGCCAGCAGTTCCCCGACAGTCCACGCTGAAGCTTTCTTT
>-|TRBJ2-4|TRBV5-1|many
CASSLGQQNIQYF
TGCGCCAGCAGCTTGGGACAGCAAAACATTCAGTACTTC
>-|TRBJ2-7|TRBV19|many
CASSSGAVGYEQYF
TGTGCCAGTAGTTCCGGGGCGGTGGGGTACGAGCAGTACTTC
>-|TRBJ2-2|TRBV2|many
CASSLGLANTGELFF
TGTGCCAGCAGCCTGGGCCTAGCGAACACCGGGGAGCTGTTTTTT
>-|TRBJ2-2|TRBV6-5|many
CASSYGQSTGELFF
TGTGCCAGCAGTTACGGGCAGTCCACCGGGGAGCTGTTTTTT
>-|TRBJ2-7|TRBV6-8|many
CASSTRPRQYF
TGTGCCAGCAGTACTCGCCCCAGGCAGTACTTC
>-|TRBJ1-5|TRBV6-1|-
CASLGQSNQPQHF
TGTGCCAGCCTCGGACAGTCCAATCAGCCCCAGCATTTT
>TRBD2|TRBJ2-7|TRBV28|-
CASKLAGLSYEQYF
TGTGCCAGCAAACTAGCGGGACTCTCCTACGAGCAGTACTTC
>TRBD1|TRBJ1-2|TRBV7-2|few
CASSLGDRAARGYTF
TGTGCCAGCAGCTTAGGGGACAGGGCCGCTAGGGGCTACACCTTC
>TRBD1|TRBJ1-5|TRBV15|many
CATRGQGVSNQPQHF
TGTGCCACCAGAGGACAGGGGGTGAGCAATCAGCCCCAGCATTTT
>TRBD1|TRBJ1-2|TRBV6-2/TRBV6-3|many
CASSYGQDLNYGYTF
TGTGCCAGCAGTTATGGACAGGACTTGAACTATGGCTACACCTTC
>TRBD2|TRBJ2-5|TRBV14|many
CASSPLLAGAGETQYF
TGTGCCAGCAGCCCCTTACTAGCGGGAGCCGGGGAGACCCAGTACTTC
>-|TRBJ2-5|TRBV20-1|many
CSARDGGNSLETQYF
TGCAGTGCTAGAGATGGGGGCAACTCACTTGAGACCCAGTACTTC
>-|TRBJ2-7|TRBV7-6|many
CASSLGHPSSYEQYF
TGTGCCAGCAGCTTAGGTCATCCAAGCTCCTACGAGCAGTACTTC
>-|TRBJ2-5|TRBV7-4|many
CASSPRSRSHETQYF
TGTGCCAGCAGCCCCCGATCCAGGTCCCACGAGACCCAGTACTTC
>-|TRBJ1-1|TRBV12-3/TRBV12-4|many
CASRSLLGTEAFF
TGTGCCAGCAGATCGCTGTTGGGCACTGAAGCTTTCTTT
>TRBD1|TRBJ2-2|TRBV7-8|many
CASSLSNGQADVFLELFF
TGTGCCAGCAGCTTAAGTAACGGACAGGCCGACGTCTTTTTGGAGCTGTTTTTT
>-|TRBJ1-5|TRBV28|many
CASSLAGAGPQHF
TGTGCCAGCAGTTTAGCAGGGGCTGGCCCCCAGCATTTT
>TRBD2|TRBJ2-4|TRBV6-2/TRBV6-3|many
CASIASGRGKNIQYF
TGTGCCAGCATCGCCAGCGGGAGGGGGAAAAACATTCAGTACTTC
>-|TRBJ2-2|TRBV30|many
CAWNGRNTGELFF
TGTGCCTGGAACGGACGAAACACCGGGGAGCTGTTTTTT
>-|TRBJ2-5|TRBV20-1|many
CSASPSGGGTFQETQYF
TGCAGTGCTAGTCCTAGTGGCGGCGGTACTTTCCAAGAGACCCAGTACTTC
>TRBD1|TRBJ2-7|TRBV29-1|-
CSVAGFSGQGRVGTYEQYF
TGCAGCGTTGCAGGGTTTTCGGGACAGGGTCGAGTCGGAACCTACGAGCAGTACTTC